This entry lists 3 T cell receptor beta chains sequenced from one sample in a study of response to subunit inactivated influenza vaccine. TCRdb fed the RT-PCR reads into MiXCR, producing one record per CDR3 protein. There are around 500,000 distinct CDR3 sequences in the sample; about 10% occur only once, and over 9.5% lies in the top ten. The sequenced sample was PBMCs from blood, obtained 40 to 50 days after vaccination. The receptors come from a man in his fifties who received an inactivated influenza vaccine.

The chain joins TRBV12-3 or TRBV12-4 to TRBJ2-5, with 8 bases that match TRBD2. V shed 7 bases, J shed 5 bases, and the junction held 6 bases outside the gene matches. The CDR3 loop spans 13 amino acids. The DNA for the CDR3 is TGTGCCAGCACCGGGGGGGGTCGGGAGACCCAGTACTTC. Protein: CASTGGGRETQYF.

The gene calls are TRBV6-2 or TRBV6-3 and TRBJ1-2; D remains ambiguous. Germline V gives CDR1 MNHEY, CDR2 SVGEGT. There are 14 residues in the CDR3. With 6 bases removed from V and 8 bases from J, the gap between germline ends came to 19 bases. The CDR3 DNA sequence: TGTGCCAGCAGGGGTCTTATGAACGACGACGGCTACACCTTC. Translation: CASRGLMNDDGYTF.

This clonotype was found a few times. The chain carries TRBV7-9 and TRBJ2-3; no clear D. The V gene lost 1 base and the J gene lost 6 bases, with 11 bases spanning the gap. The CDR3 length is 14 residues. The germline V gene has CDR1 SEHNR and CDR2 FQNEAQ (reference sequence). The CDR3 reads CASSLVQVYDTQYF. As DNA, the CDR3 is TGTGCCAGCAGCTTAGTTCAGGTTTACGATACGCAGTATTTT.